The 2 T cell receptor beta chains reported below all come from one sample, sequenced in a study of monozygotic twins with inflammatory bowel disease. TCRdb re-called the 5' RACE reads, yielding one record per CDR3 amino acid sequence without DNA. The repertoire shows about 450,000 distinct CDR3 sequences; the top ten hold 2% to 3%. Sample: blood. These receptors all come from a human donor with ulcerative colitis or Crohn's disease, or a healthy co-twin of an affected twin (not recorded which).

The V gene is TRBV5-1, the J gene TRBJ1-6; the D call from TCRdb, TRBD1, cannot be confirmed without DNA. This CDR3 is built from 18 residues. Germline V gene sequence: CDR1 SGHRS, CDR2 YFSETQ. CDR3: CASSPGQGMSSYNSPLHF.

V is TRBV28 and J is TRBJ2-1; TCRdb's D gene call, TRBD2, goes unchecked for lack of DNA. Germline-derived CDR1 and CDR2 are MDHEN and SYDVKM. The CDR3 runs 12 residues. CDR3 sequence: CASRPSSGEQFF.